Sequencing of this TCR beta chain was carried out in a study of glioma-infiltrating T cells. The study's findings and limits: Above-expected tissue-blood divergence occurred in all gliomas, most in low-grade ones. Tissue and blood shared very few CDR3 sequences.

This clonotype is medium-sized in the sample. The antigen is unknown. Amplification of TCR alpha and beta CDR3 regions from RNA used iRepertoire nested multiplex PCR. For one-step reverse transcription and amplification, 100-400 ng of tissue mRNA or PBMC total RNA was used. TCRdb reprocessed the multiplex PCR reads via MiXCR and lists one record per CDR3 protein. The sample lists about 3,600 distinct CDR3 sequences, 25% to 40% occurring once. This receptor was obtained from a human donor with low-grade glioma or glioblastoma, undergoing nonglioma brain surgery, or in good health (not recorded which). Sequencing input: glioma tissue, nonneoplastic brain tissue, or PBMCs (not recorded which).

The CDR3 reads CASRGVGDTEAFF. The DNA of the CDR3 is TGTGCCAGCCGGGGTGTTGGGGACACTGAAGCTTTCTTT. The V gene is TRBV28, the J gene TRBJ1-1; D not certain. V lost 8 bases and J 3 bases, leaving 13 bases between the germline ends. Germline V lookup: CDR1 MDHEN, CDR2 SYDVKM. The CDR3 contains 13 residues.